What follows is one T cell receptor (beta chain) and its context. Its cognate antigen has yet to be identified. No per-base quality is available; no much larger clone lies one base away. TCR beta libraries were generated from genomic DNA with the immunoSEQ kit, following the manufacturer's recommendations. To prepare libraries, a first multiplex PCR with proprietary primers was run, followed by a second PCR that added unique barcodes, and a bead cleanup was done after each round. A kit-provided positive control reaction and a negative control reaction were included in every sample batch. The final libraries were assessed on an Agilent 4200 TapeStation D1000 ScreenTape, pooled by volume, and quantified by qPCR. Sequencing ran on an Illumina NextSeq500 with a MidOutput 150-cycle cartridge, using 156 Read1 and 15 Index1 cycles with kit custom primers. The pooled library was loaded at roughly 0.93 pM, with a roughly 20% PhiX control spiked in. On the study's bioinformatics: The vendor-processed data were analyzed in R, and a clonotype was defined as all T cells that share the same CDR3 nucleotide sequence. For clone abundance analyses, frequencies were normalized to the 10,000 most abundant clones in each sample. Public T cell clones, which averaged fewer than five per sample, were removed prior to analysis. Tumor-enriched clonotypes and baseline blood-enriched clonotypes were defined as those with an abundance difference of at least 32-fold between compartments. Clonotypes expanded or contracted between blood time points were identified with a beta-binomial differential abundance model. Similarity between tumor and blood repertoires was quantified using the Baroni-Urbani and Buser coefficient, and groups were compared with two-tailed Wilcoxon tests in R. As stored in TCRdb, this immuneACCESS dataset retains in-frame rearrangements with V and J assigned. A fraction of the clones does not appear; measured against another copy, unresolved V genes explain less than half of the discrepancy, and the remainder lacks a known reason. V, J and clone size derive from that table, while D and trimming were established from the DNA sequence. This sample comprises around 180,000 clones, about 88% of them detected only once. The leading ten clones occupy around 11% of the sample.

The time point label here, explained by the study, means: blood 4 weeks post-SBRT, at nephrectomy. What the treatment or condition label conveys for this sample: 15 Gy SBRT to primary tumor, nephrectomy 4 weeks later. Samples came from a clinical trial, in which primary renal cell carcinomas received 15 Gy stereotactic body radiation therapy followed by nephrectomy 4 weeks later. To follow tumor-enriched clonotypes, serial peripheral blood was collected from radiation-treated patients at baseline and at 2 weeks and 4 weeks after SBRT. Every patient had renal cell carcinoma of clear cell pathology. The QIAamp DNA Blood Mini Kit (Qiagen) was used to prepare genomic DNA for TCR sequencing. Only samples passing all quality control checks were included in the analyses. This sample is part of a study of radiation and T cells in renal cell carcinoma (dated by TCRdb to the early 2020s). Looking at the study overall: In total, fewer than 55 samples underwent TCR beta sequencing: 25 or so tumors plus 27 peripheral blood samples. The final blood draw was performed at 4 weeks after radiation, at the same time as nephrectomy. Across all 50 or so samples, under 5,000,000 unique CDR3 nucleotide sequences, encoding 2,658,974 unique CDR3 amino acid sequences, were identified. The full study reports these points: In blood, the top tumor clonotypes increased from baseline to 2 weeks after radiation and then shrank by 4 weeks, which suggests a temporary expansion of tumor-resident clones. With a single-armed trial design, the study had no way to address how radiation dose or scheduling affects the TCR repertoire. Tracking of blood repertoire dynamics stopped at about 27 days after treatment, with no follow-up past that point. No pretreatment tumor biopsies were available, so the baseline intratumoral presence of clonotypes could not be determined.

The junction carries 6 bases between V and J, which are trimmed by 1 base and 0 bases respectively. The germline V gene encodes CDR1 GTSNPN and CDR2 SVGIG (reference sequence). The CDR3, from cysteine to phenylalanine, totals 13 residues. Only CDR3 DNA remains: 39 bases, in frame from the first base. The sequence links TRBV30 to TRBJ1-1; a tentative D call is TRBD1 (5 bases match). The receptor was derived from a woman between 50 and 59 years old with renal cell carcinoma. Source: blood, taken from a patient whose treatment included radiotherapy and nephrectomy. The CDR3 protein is CAWSATVNTEAFF. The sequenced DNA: TGTGCCTGGAGTGCGACAGTGAACACTGAAGCTTTCTTT. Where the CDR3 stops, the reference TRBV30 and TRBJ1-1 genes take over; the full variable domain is SQTIHQWPATLVQPVGSPLSLECTVEGTSNPNLYWYRQAAGRGLQLLFYSVGIGQISSEVPQNLSASRPQDRQFILSSKKLLLSDSGFYLCAWSATVNTEAFFGQGTRLTVV.